Listed below are T cell receptor beta chains from one sample, sequenced in a study of cytomegalovirus exposure and HLA in healthy donors. Clones were sequenced by immunoSEQ multiplex PCR, and TCRdb holds only the in-frame ones, with some missing. The ten top clones account for around 3.4%, within a sample of under 100,000 clones. Sequencing used PBMCs. These receptor sequences come from a woman in her thirties in good health and CMV-seronegative. CDR3s include the opening cysteine and the closing phenylalanine or tryptophan.

V gene,J gene,CDR3 protein
TRBV27,TRBJ2-5,CASKGGGARETQYF
TRBV27,TRBJ2-1,CASSPRREGYNEQFF
TRBV29-1,TRBJ2-7,CSVEWGPAYEQYF
TRBV7-9,TRBJ2-7,CASRPQGEFHYEQYF
TRBV29-1,TRBJ2-1,CSVEAETSGVYNEQFF
TRBV19,TRBJ2-2,CASSVPRQGNTGELFF
TRBV7-3,TRBJ2-3,CASSRSSGGATDTQYF
TRBV9,TRBJ1-3,CASSELTSSGNTIYF
TRBV28,TRBJ1-1,CASSDSSWAAAFF
TRBV18,TRBJ2-4,CASSLLPGLWGDIQYF
TRBV2,TRBJ2-7,CASSEDPRGYEQYF
TRBV28,TRBJ2-1,CATTWGVGGEQFF
TRBV7-6,TRBJ2-7,CASSSGRYEQYF
TRBV27,TRBJ1-2,CASSLTQGYGYTF
TRBV30,TRBJ1-1,CAWIQGREAFF
TRBV11-2,TRBJ2-7,CASSSPDGYYSYEQYF
TRBV7-6,TRBJ2-5,CASSSPRGREAPLGQYF
TRBV28,TRBJ2-7,CASRTSGNEQYF
TRBV19,TRBJ2-6,CASSTFTDSIEGANVLTF
TRBV2,TRBJ2-3,CASSVGPATQYF
TRBV6-6,TRBJ1-1,CASSYGPRNTEAFF
TRBV6-5,TRBJ1-2,CASRKGDYGYTF
TRBV18,TRBJ2-5,CASSPGRGRETQYF
TRBV5-6,TRBJ2-1,CASSWTGDSYNEQFF
TRBV11-2,TRBJ1-2,CASTPALNYGYTF
TRBV19,TRBJ2-7,CASSLQGSSYEQYF
TRBV6-5,TRBJ1-1,CASRRGRDTEAFF
TRBV11-3,TRBJ2-7,CASSSSAHPPYEQYF
TRBV28,TRBJ1-1,CASGGRGGEEAFF
TRBV28,TRBJ2-7,CATTQGNRPPYEQYF
TRBV19,TRBJ1-1,CASSKGQGITEAFF
TRBV9,TRBJ1-2,CASSVGAGGGYGYTF
TRBV30,TRBJ2-5,CAWSIQGLETQYF
TRBV5-1,TRBJ2-3,CASSSERQSTDTQYF
TRBV28,TRBJ2-2,CASSSGAGGPDTGELFF
TRBV30,TRBJ1-2,CAWNPGTGGGGYTF
TRBV6-6,TRBJ1-1,CASSYSGGRGGEAFF
TRBV5-4,TRBJ2-6,CASSPHGGKLSGANVLTF
TRBV30,TRBJ1-1,CAWIGYTEAFF
TRBV5-5,TRBJ1-5,CASSRRGIRGTQPQHF
TRBV19,TRBJ1-5,CASSIRGWNQPQHF
TRBV7-9,TRBJ1-2,CASSLERRGYTF
TRBV2,TRBJ2-7,CAGRDREIQYDEQYF
TRBV11-2,TRBJ1-1,CASSFRAGNTEAFF
TRBV5-4,TRBJ2-5,CASSSDGATQETQYF
TRBV10-1,TRBJ2-1,CASSGLTGGTTFF
TRBV18,TRBJ2-1,CASSPPLGAGAEQFF
TRBV27,TRBJ1-6,CASSHRDRYSPLHF
TRBV6-5,TRBJ1-2,CASSYGSVNYGYTF
TRBV19,TRBJ1-5,CASSILAGNNQPQHF
TRBV5-1,TRBJ2-7,CASSLEDRGSYEQYF
TRBV6-1,TRBJ1-5,CASRTGQALAQPQHF
TRBV5-1,NA,CASSLGQGMNYEQYF
TRBV30,TRBJ1-1,CAWNAGGMNTEAFF
TRBV6-5,TRBJ2-7,CASSPFIAGTYEQYF
TRBV5-1,TRBJ2-3,CASSYGTRQDTQYF
TRBV5-1,TRBJ2-3,CASSSQGAGTDTQYF
TRBV10-1,TRBJ1-5,CASSPPGGDSNQPQHF
TRBV11-3,TRBJ2-2,CASSLGASGWNTGELFF
TRBV2,TRBJ2-7,CASRWASGSGEQYF